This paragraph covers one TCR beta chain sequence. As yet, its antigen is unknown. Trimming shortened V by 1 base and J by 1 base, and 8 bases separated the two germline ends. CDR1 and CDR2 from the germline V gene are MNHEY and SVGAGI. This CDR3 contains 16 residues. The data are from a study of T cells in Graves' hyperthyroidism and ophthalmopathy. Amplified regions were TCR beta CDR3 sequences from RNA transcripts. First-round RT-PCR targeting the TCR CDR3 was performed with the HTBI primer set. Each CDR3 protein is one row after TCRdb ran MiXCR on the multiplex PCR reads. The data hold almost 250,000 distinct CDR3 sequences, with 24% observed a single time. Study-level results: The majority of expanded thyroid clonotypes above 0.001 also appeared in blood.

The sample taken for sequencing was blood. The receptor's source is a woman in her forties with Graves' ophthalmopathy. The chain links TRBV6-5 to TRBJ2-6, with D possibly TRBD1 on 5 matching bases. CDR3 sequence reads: CASSYLTDSGANVLTF. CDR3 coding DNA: TGTGCCAGCAGTTACTTGACAGATTCTGGGGCCAACGTCCTGACTTTC.